The rows below give T cell receptor beta chains drawn from one sample of a study of OX40 agonist ivuxolimab in advanced cancers. Using immunoSEQ multiplex PCR, the repertoire was profiled, and TCRdb retains in-frame clones only, with some absent. The data hold under 75,000 clones, with 65% to 90% observed a single time. The specimen was CD4+ or CD8+ T cells sorted from blood, collected in a trial of the OX40 agonist ivuxolimab. The receptor set was obtained from an adult with an advanced solid tumor such as melanoma, head and neck, liver or kidney cancer. Both conserved end residues are part of each CDR3. The order of the fields is CDR3 protein, CDR3 DNA, V gene, D gene, J gene, clone size. D genes are given only for firm matches. The listing skips clone size in some rows; elsewhere it reads once, few, many or a size class.

cdr3_aa: CASSAGQGRNSPLHF
cdr3_nt: TGTGCCAGCAGCGCGGGACAGGGTCGTAATTCACCCCTCCACTTT
v_call: TRBV9
d_call: TRBD1
j_call: TRBJ1-6
clone_size: -

cdr3_aa: CASSIWDRGLRQPQHF
cdr3_nt: TGTGCCAGTAGTATTTGGGACAGGGGGCTCCGGCAGCCCCAGCATTTT
v_call: TRBV19
d_call: TRBD1
j_call: TRBJ1-5
clone_size: -

cdr3_aa: CASSDLENQPQHF
cdr3_nt: TGTGCCAGCAGTGACCTTGAGAATCAGCCCCAGCATTTT
v_call: TRBV2
d_call: -
j_call: TRBJ1-5
clone_size: few

cdr3_aa: CAWNRDRSGNTIYF
cdr3_nt: TGTGCCTGGAACCGGGACAGGTCTGGAAACACCATATATTTT
v_call: TRBV30
d_call: TRBD1
j_call: TRBJ1-3
clone_size: -

cdr3_aa: CASSPPGIYEQYF
cdr3_nt: TGTGCCAGCTCACCACCAGGGATCTACGAGCAGTACTTC
v_call: TRBV18
d_call: -
j_call: TRBJ2-7
clone_size: -

cdr3_aa: CASSLEGPGVFF
cdr3_nt: TGTGCCAGCAGCTTAGAGGGGCCGGGAGTTTTCTTT
v_call: TRBV7-2
d_call: -
j_call: TRBJ1-1
clone_size: -

cdr3_aa: CASSPRQGVGGELFF
cdr3_nt: TGTGCCAGCAGCCCACGACAGGGTGTGGGCGGGGAGCTGTTTTTT
v_call: TRBV11-3
d_call: TRBD1
j_call: TRBJ2-2
clone_size: -

cdr3_aa: CASSFTYEQYF
cdr3_nt: TGTGCCAGCAGCTTCACCTACGAGCAGTACTTC
v_call: TRBV7-9
d_call: -
j_call: TRBJ2-7
clone_size: -

cdr3_aa: CASSQEVGLAGGGSYEQYF
cdr3_nt: TGCGCCAGCAGCCAAGAGGTGGGACTAGCGGGAGGTGGCTCCTACGAGCAGTACTTC
v_call: TRBV4-1
d_call: TRBD2
j_call: TRBJ2-7
clone_size: -

cdr3_aa: CASSLDQGRTATQYF
cdr3_nt: TGTGCCAGCAGCTTGGATCAGGGGAGGACCGCGACCCAGTACTTC
v_call: TRBV5-4
d_call: -
j_call: TRBJ2-5
clone_size: -

cdr3_aa: CATTTKDSGIYEQYF
cdr3_nt: TGTGCCACTACGACTAAAGACTCCGGGATCTACGAGCAGTACTTC
v_call: TRBV28
d_call: -
j_call: TRBJ2-7
clone_size: -

cdr3_aa: CASRGTGTDTQYF
cdr3_nt: TGTGCCAGCAGAGGGACAGGCACAGATACGCAGTATTTT
v_call: TRBV6-1
d_call: TRBD1
j_call: TRBJ2-3
clone_size: -

cdr3_aa: CASSLVGGANTGELFF
cdr3_nt: TGTGCCAGCAGCTTAGTCGGGGGCGCGAACACCGGGGAGCTGTTTTTT
v_call: TRBV7-2
d_call: -
j_call: TRBJ2-2
clone_size: -

cdr3_aa: CASSLASNEQFF
cdr3_nt: TGCGCCAGCAGCTTGGCGTCTAATGAGCAGTTCTTC
v_call: TRBV5-1
d_call: -
j_call: TRBJ2-1
clone_size: -

cdr3_aa: CASSGNRGTATYEQYF
cdr3_nt: TGTGCCAGCAGCGGCAACCGCGGGACTGCTACCTACGAGCAGTACTTC
v_call: TRBV7-6
d_call: -
j_call: TRBJ2-7
clone_size: -

cdr3_aa: CASSPRAINEKLFF
cdr3_nt: TGTGCCAGCAGTCCTCGGGCAATTAATGAAAAACTGTTTTTT
v_call: TRBV2
d_call: -
j_call: TRBJ1-4
clone_size: -

cdr3_aa: CSVEQGPNEQFF
cdr3_nt: TGCAGCGTTGAACAGGGACCAAATGAGCAGTTCTTC
v_call: TRBV29-1
d_call: -
j_call: TRBJ2-1
clone_size: few

cdr3_aa: CACSRTSGSVWEQFF
cdr3_nt: TGTGCCTGCAGCAGGACTAGCGGGAGTGTATGGGAGCAGTTCTTC
v_call: TRBV21-1
d_call: -
j_call: TRBJ2-1
clone_size: -

cdr3_aa: CASSRDREINEKLFF
cdr3_nt: TGTGCCAGCAGCAGGGATAGGGAGATTAATGAAAAACTGTTTTTT
v_call: TRBV9
d_call: -
j_call: TRBJ1-4
clone_size: -

cdr3_aa: CASSFQGNYGYTF
cdr3_nt: TGTGCCAGCAGCTTCCAGGGTAACTATGGCTACACCTTC
v_call: TRBV5-5
d_call: -
j_call: TRBJ1-2
clone_size: -

cdr3_aa: CASAGTSGTYEQYF
cdr3_nt: TGTGCCAGTGCCGGGACTAGCGGTACCTACGAGCAGTACTTC
v_call: TRBV6-1
d_call: TRBD2
j_call: TRBJ2-7
clone_size: -

cdr3_aa: CASLNRAGQPQHF
cdr3_nt: TGTGCCAGTTTGAACAGGGCAGGCCAGCCCCAGCATTTT
v_call: TRBV19
d_call: -
j_call: TRBJ1-5
clone_size: -

cdr3_aa: CASRTGVWDTIYF
cdr3_nt: TGTGCCAGCAGAACAGGGGTTTGGGACACCATATATTTT
v_call: TRBV6-6
d_call: TRBD1
j_call: TRBJ1-3
clone_size: -

cdr3_aa: CASSLDAFNQPQHF
cdr3_nt: TGTGCCAGCAGCTTAGATGCTTTTAATCAGCCCCAGCATTTT
v_call: TRBV11-2
d_call: -
j_call: TRBJ1-5
clone_size: -

cdr3_aa: CAWKAVGKNTGELFF
cdr3_nt: TGTGCCTGGAAAGCGGTAGGAAAGAACACCGGGGAGCTGTTTTTT
v_call: TRBV30
d_call: -
j_call: TRBJ2-2
clone_size: -

cdr3_aa: CASLPGSSYNEQFF
cdr3_nt: TGTGCCAGTCTTCCGGGGAGCTCCTACAATGAGCAGTTCTTC
v_call: TRBV2
d_call: -
j_call: TRBJ2-1
clone_size: once